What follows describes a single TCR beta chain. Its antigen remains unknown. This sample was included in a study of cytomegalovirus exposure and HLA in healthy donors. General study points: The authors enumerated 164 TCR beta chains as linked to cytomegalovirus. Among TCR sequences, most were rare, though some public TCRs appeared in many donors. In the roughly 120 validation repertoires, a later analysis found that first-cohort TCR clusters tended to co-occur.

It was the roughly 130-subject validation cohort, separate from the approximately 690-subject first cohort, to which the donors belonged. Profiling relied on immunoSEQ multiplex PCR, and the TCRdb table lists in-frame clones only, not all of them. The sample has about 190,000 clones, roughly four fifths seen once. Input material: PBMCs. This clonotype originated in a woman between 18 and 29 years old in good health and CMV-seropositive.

The CDR3 DNA reads as TGTGCCAGCAGTGAAGCGACAGGAGCCTACAATGAGCAGTTCTTC. It encodes CASSEATGAYNEQFF. The chain carries TRBV2 and TRBJ2-1; possible D gene TRBD1, 6 bases. The CDR3 has 15 amino acids. With 0 bases removed from V and 2 bases from J, the gap between germline ends came to 8 bases. The germline V gene encodes CDR1 SNHLY and CDR2 FYNNEI.